This TCR beta chain was sequenced during a study of CD8 T cells in Susac syndrome. This clonotype was picked up one time. This CDR3 region has 19 residues. V was trimmed by 5 bases and J by 0 bases, leaving 25 bases between them. The germline V gene has CDR1 SEHNR and CDR2 FQNEAQ (reference sequence). RNA amounts of about 0.45 to 1 ug underwent reverse transcription with random hexamers. Amplification of TCR beta CDR3 by immunoSEQ multiplex PCR spanned 54 Vbeta and 13 Jbeta. TCRdb analysed the immunoSEQ multiplex PCR reads with MiXCR anew, one entry per CDR3 protein. The repertoire has about 150,000 distinct CDR3 sequences, around 95% of them found once; the top ten carry 0.15%. In blood CD8+ and CD4+ T cells, TCR beta underwent sequencing. The multiple sclerosis controls comprised treatment-naive patients whose relapsing-remitting disease was stable or active.

The sequence derives from a human donor with multiple sclerosis. Sequenced sample: CD8+ T cells from PBMCs. The J gene is TRBJ1-1, the V gene TRBV7-9; TRBD1 might be the D (5 bases). The CDR3 loop is CASSGKAGRNFDMNTEAFF. In nucleotides, the CDR3 is TGTGCCAGCAGCGGTAAAGCGGGACGAAACTTCGATATGAACACTGAAGCTTTCTTT.